These 31 T cell receptor beta chains originate from one sample sequenced in a study of blood T cell repertoires in COVID-19. The method was immunoSEQ multiplex PCR; TCRdb's version includes in-frame clones alone and lacks a portion of them. In the table there are around 190,000 clones, 70% to 80% of which are singletons. Material: peripheral blood. The receptors were gathered from a woman aged 40-49 years with COVID-19, enrolled during active disease.

The J gene is TRBJ2-3, the V gene TRBV7-2; weak D call: TRBD2 (6 bases). The CDR3 is 15 residues long. Trimming took 0 bases from V and 7 from J, leaving 14 bases between them. Looked up from germline, CDR1 is SGHTA and CDR2 is FQGNSA. The CDR3 DNA reads as TGTGCCAGCAGCTTAGCCCCCCGCGGGGCAAATACGCAGTATTTT. This translates into CASSLAPRGANTQYF.

V and J are TRBV5-6 and TRBJ2-7; 9 nucleotides match TRBD2. The CDR3 covers 17 residues. Germline V gene sequence: CDR1 SGHDT, CDR2 YYEEEE. V shed 0 bases and J 0 bases; nucleotides not matched to a gene: 7. In DNA, the CDR3 is TGTGCCAGCAGCTTGGGAGTAGGCGGGGGGGCCTCCTACGAGCAGTACTTC. Its protein is CASSLGVGGGASYEQYF.

V gene TRBV28 combines with J gene TRBJ2-7, with unresolved D. Germline assignment: CDR1 MDHEN and CDR2 SYDVKM. The V end lost 6 bases, the J end lost 0 bases, and 6 bases lay between the germline ends. The CDR3 is 12 residues long. CDR3 protein: CASSPSSYEQYF. The CDR3 DNA reads as TGTGCCAGCAGCCCTAGCTCCTACGAGCAGTACTTC.

V usage is TRBV29-1 and J usage is TRBJ1-1; TRBD1 matches at 7 bases. The V and J ends lost 6 bases and 1 base, in that order; junction bases with no gene match: 11. From germline, CDR1 is SQVTM and CDR2 ANQGSEA. This CDR3 contains 15 residues. The CDR3: CSVREGGSRNTEAFF. CDR3 DNA sequence: TGCAGCGTCCGAGAAGGGGGCTCTAGGAACACTGAAGCTTTCTTT.

The chain links TRBV5-4 to TRBJ2-3, with 11 bases that match TRBD1. Germline CDR1 reads SGHNT; CDR2 reads YYREEE (reference sequence). After removal of 3 bases from V and 4 bases from J, the junction contained 1 base not matched to a gene. This CDR3 region has 14 residues. The CDR3 loop reads CASSWGQGADTQYF. The CDR3 DNA is TGTGCCAGCAGCTGGGGACAGGGGGCAGATACGCAGTATTTT.

The chain joins TRBV10-1 to TRBJ2-1; TRBD2 matches 7 bases. This CDR3 has 13 amino acids. In germline, CDR1 is WNHNN, CDR2 SYGVQD (reference sequence). Unmatched junction bases numbered 10, after V lost 3 bases and J lost 14 bases. The DNA for the CDR3 is TGCGCCAGCAGTGACTCGGATAGCGGGTTGGAGTTCTTC. It specifies CASSDSDSGLEFF.

The chain has TRBV7-9 and TRBJ2-2; 7 nucleotides align to TRBD2. V was clipped by 6 bases and J by 0 bases; unmatched bases: 7. The CDR3 covers 16 residues. In germline, CDR1 is SEHNR, CDR2 FQNEAQ (reference sequence). In DNA, the CDR3 is TGTGCCAGCAGATCCTCTAGCGGATCGAACACCGGGGAGCTGTTTTTT. Translated: CASRSSSGSNTGELFF.

The rearrangement uses TRBV7-9 and TRBJ1-4, with D maybe TRBD1 (5 bases). Germline values: CDR1 SEHNR, CDR2 FQNEAQ (reference sequence). V was pared by 5 bases and J by 8 bases, with 15 bases between. The length of the CDR3 is 14 residues. Here the CDR3 DNA reads TGTGCCAGCAGCACCGGGACCGGGAGGGAAAAACTGTTTTTT. Encoded protein: CASSTGTGREKLFF.

The genes are TRBV11-2 and TRBJ1-1; D remains ambiguous. Between the trimmed V and J ends, which lost 3 bases and 3 bases, there was a span of 8 bases. CDR1 is SGHAT and CDR2 is FQNNGV in the germline V gene. The CDR3 is 13 residues long. This CDR3 reads CASSFSGYTEAFF. The DNA of the CDR3 is TGTGCCAGCAGCTTTTCAGGCTACACTGAAGCTTTCTTT.

The J gene is TRBJ2-1, the V gene TRBV5-5; the match to TRBD1 covers 9 bases. The CDR3 has 14 amino acids. Per germline, CDR1 SGHKS and CDR2 YYEKEE (reference sequence). V gave up 4 bases and J gave up 6 bases; unmatched junction bases: 5. The CDR3 sequence: CASSQYRGPNEQFF. The CDR3 region has the DNA TGTGCCAGCAGCCAATACAGGGGGCCCAATGAGCAGTTCTTC.

The chain joins TRBV19 to TRBJ2-2; TRBD2 aligns across 11 bases. Per the germline V gene, CDR1 is LNHDA and CDR2 is SQIVND (reference sequence). This CDR3 comprises 15 residues. The J segment lost 6 bases and the V segment lost 8 bases, leaving 8 bases of the junction unmatched. The chain's CDR3 is CASGVSGGGAGELFF. In DNA form, the CDR3 reads TGTGCCAGTGGAGTTAGCGGGGGGGGCGCCGGGGAGCTGTTTTTT.

This chain uses TRBV15 with TRBJ2-1; D gene unclear. Looked up from germline, CDR1 is LNHNV and CDR2 is YYDKDF (reference sequence). The CDR3 is made up of 14 amino acids. The V gene lost 0 bases and the J gene lost 8 bases, with 11 bases spanning the gap. This CDR3 reads CATSRDLERYEQFF. In DNA, the CDR3 is TGTGCCACCAGCAGAGATCTAGAGCGATATGAGCAGTTCTTC.

This clone was counted once. J is TRBJ1-6 and V is TRBV6-5; possible D gene TRBD1, 6 bases. The length of the CDR3 is 12 residues. Germline assignment: CDR1 MNHEY and CDR2 SVGAGI. V gave up 9 bases and J gave up 10 bases, with 13 bases separating them. The CDR3 region is CASYWGGSPLHF. Written as DNA, the CDR3 is TGTGCCAGTTACTGGGGGGGCTCACCCCTCCACTTT.

CDR3 sequence: CASSFGTVSGNTIYF. CDR3 nucleotide sequence: TGTGCCAGCAGCTTCGGGACAGTCTCTGGAAACACCATATATTTT. J is TRBJ1-3 and V is TRBV11-1; 7 positions agree with TRBD1. The CDR3 totals 15 residues. The germline V gene encodes CDR1 SGHAT and CDR2 FQDESV (reference sequence). The junction had 2 bases not matched to a gene; V was cut back by 3 bases and J by 0 bases.

The CDR3 DNA sequence: TGTGCCACCAGCAGAGATTACGCGGGACAGGGTGAGCCCCAGCATTTT. This codes for CATSRDYAGQGEPQHF. This chain joins TRBV15 and TRBJ1-5, with 9 bases matching TRBD1. In germline, CDR1 is LNHNV, CDR2 YYDKDF (reference sequence). Losses at the gene ends were 0 bases for V and 8 bases for J; bases not matched to a gene: 8. The CDR3 sequence is 16 residues long.

Only a few counts were recorded for this clone. The rearrangement uses TRBV11-2 and TRBJ1-1; D call uncertain. This CDR3 is built from 16 residues. V lost 4 bases to trimming and J lost 4 bases, with 19 bases between them. The germline gives CDR1 SGHAT, CDR2 FQNNGV. CDR3 residues: CASSSIPGGRGTEAFF. The CDR3 DNA is TGTGCCAGCAGCTCCATACCGGGCGGTCGGGGCACTGAAGCTTTCTTT.

The gene calls are TRBV7-8 and TRBJ1-1; perhaps TRBD1 as D (6 bases). Germline V gene data show CDR1 as SGHVS and CDR2 as FQNEAQ. Trimming took 0 bases from V and 5 from J, leaving 13 bases between them. This CDR3 has 15 residues. CDR3 in amino acids: CASSLALRGLTEAFF. In DNA form, the CDR3 reads TGTGCCAGCAGCTTAGCCCTCAGGGGCTTAACTGAAGCTTTCTTT.

In this sample, this clone turned up once. The chain carries TRBV27 and TRBJ1-1; TRBD1 might be the D (5 bases). V shed 3 bases and J shed 0 bases, with 8 bases lying between them. Per the germline V gene, CDR1 is MNHEY and CDR2 is SMNVEV (reference sequence). This CDR3 contains 14 residues. The CDR3 here is CASSFDSMNTEAFF. DNA for the CDR3: TGTGCCAGCAGTTTTGACAGCATGAACACTGAAGCTTTCTTT.

The chain carries TRBV3-1 (or the pseudogene TRBV3-2) and TRBJ2-7; TRBD2 matches at 10 bases. The J segment lost 2 bases and the V segment lost 3 bases, leaving 4 bases of the junction unmatched. The CDR3 spans 15 residues. Germline V gives CDR1 LGHDT, CDR2 YNNKEL (reference sequence). This CDR3 reads CASSQASGSPYEQYF. The CDR3 DNA is TGTGCCAGCAGCCAGGCTAGCGGGAGCCCCTACGAGCAGTACTTC.

This clone is a singleton in its sample. The rearrangement joins TRBV5-8 to TRBJ1-2; D is perhaps TRBD1 (5 bases). CDR1 and CDR2 from the germline V gene are SGHTS and YDEGEE. This CDR3 has 15 residues. Trimming stripped 5 bases from V and 4 bases from J, with 18 bases between. The CDR3 coding sequence is TGTGCCAGCAGTTTTTCGGAAGGGGTTTTCTATGGCTACACCTTC. Translating it yields CASSFSEGVFYGYTF.

The V call is TRBV5-1, the J call TRBJ1-2, with TRBD1 as a possible D gene (6 bases). Germline V gene lookup returns CDR1 SGHRS and CDR2 YFSETQ. There are 14 residues in the CDR3. V was cut by 5 bases and J by 4 bases, with 15 bases left in between. This CDR3 is CASRQADSLYGYTF. CDR3 DNA: TGCGCCAGCAGGCAGGCGGACAGCCTCTATGGCTACACCTTC. The whole variable domain, remainder taken from reference TRBV5-1 and TRBJ1-2, is KAGVTQTPRYLIKTRGQQVTLSCSPISGHRSVSWYQQTPGQGLQFLFEYFSETQRNKGNFPGRFSGRQFSNSRSEMNVSTLELGDSALYLCASRQADSLYGYTFGSGTRLTVV.

The V gene is TRBV30, the J gene TRBJ1-2; D call uncertain. Germline V CDR1 and CDR2: GTSNPN, SVGIG (reference sequence). The CDR3 spans 13 residues. Trimming stripped 2 bases from V and 0 bases from J, with 7 bases between. CDR3 residues: CAWSFSSNYGYTF. In DNA, the CDR3 is TGTGCCTGGAGTTTCTCGTCTAACTATGGCTACACCTTC. Drawing the rest from reference TRBV30 and TRBJ1-2, the complete variable domain is SQTIHQWPATLVQPVGSPLSLECTVEGTSNPNLYWYRQAAGRGLQLLFYSVGIGQISSEVPQNLSASRPQDRQFILSSKKLLLSDSGFYLCAWSFSSNYGYTFGSGTRLTVV.

The chain combines TRBV10-3 with TRBJ1-5; D is possibly TRBD1 (5 bases). The CDR3 is 15 residues long. Deletions cut 11 bases from V and 5 bases from J, with 22 bases between. In germline, CDR1 is ENHRY, CDR2 SYGVKD. CDR3 sequence (DNA): TGTGCCGCAGCCTCGGGCAGGGTGGTCGATCAGCCCCAGCATTTT. It translates to CAAASGRVVDQPQHF.

This chain uses TRBV6-5 with TRBJ1-2, with 7 bases identical to TRBD1. V shed 4 bases, J shed 4 bases, and the junction held 6 bases outside the gene matches. The CDR3 runs to 14 residues. Per the germline V gene, CDR1 is MNHEY and CDR2 is SVGAGI. CDR3 in amino acids: CASSSPGQPYGYTF. In nucleotides, the CDR3 is TGTGCCAGCAGTTCACCGGGACAGCCCTATGGCTACACCTTC.

The chain couples TRBV10-1 to TRBJ2-7, with 7 bases aligning to TRBD2. This CDR3 has 14 residues. The junction had 5 bases not matched to a gene; V was cut back by 6 bases and J by 0 bases. Germline values: CDR1 WNHNN, CDR2 SYGVQD (reference sequence). CDR3 amino acids: CASSSGGSSYEQYF. Written as DNA, the CDR3 is TGCGCCAGCAGCTCCGGCGGGAGCTCCTACGAGCAGTACTTC.

The sample holds one count of this clone. The J gene is TRBJ2-3, the V gene TRBV6-6, with TRBD2 matching 8 bases. Germline V CDR1 and CDR2: MNHNY, SVGAGI (reference sequence). This CDR3 is 14 amino acids long. V was clipped by 3 bases and J by 3 bases; unmatched bases: 2. DNA of the CDR3: TGTGCCAGCAGTTATGGCGGGGGGACAGATACGCAGTATTTT. Its translation: CASSYGGGTDTQYF.

This clone came up once. The chain uses TRBV7-9 and TRBJ2-7, with 10 nucleotides matching TRBD1. The CDR3 contains 15 residues. The germline gives CDR1 SEHNR, CDR2 FQNEAQ (reference sequence). V dropped 5 bases and J dropped 1; count of bases not matched to a gene: 5. The CDR3 protein is CASSPDRGSSYEQYF. The CDR3 nucleotides read TGTGCCAGCAGCCCGGACAGGGGGTCGTCCTACGAGCAGTACTTC. The entire variable domain, with the rest obtained from reference TRBV7-9 and TRBJ2-7, is as follows: DTGVSQNPRHKITKRGQNVTFRCDPISEHNRLYWYRQTLGQGPEFLTYFQNEAQLEKSRLLSDRFSAERPKGSFSTLEIQRTEQGDSAMYLCASSPDRGSSYEQYFGPGTRLTVT.

J is TRBJ2-1 and V is TRBV12-3 or TRBV12-4, with D perhaps matching TRBD2 (6 bases). The CDR3 contains 13 residues. V lost 6 bases and J 10 bases, leaving 16 bases between the germline ends. The CDR3 DNA follows: TGTGCCAGCAGCTTGACTAGTTTAAGGGAGCAGTTCTTC. Translated, it gives CASSLTSLREQFF.

This clone turned up a few times. The chain uses TRBV18 and TRBJ1-2; D is unresolved. V gave up 3 bases and J gave up 4 bases, with 9 bases separating them. The CDR3 sequence is 13 residues long. Looked up from germline, CDR1 is KGHSH and CDR2 is LQKENI. The CDR3 loop reads CASSPKGAYGYTF. The CDR3 DNA reads TGTGCCAGCTCACCCAAGGGAGCCTATGGCTACACCTTC.

The V call is TRBV5-3, the J call TRBJ1-6; tentative D call: TRBD1 (5 bases). TRBV5-3 is given ORF status, its function remaining uncertain. The CDR3 length is 22 residues. V was cut by 3 bases and J by 0 bases, with 28 bases left in between. CDR3 residues: CARSSPSEDWGISSSYNSPLHF. CDR3 nucleotides: TGTGCCAGAAGCTCCCCTAGCGAGGACTGGGGCATTTCCAGCTCCTATAATTCACCCCTCCACTTT.

V gene TRBV5-4 combines with J gene TRBJ2-1; perhaps TRBD2 as D (5 bases). Trimming removed 2 bases at V and 8 bases at J, with 11 bases between. The CDR3 covers 13 residues. Germline assignment: CDR1 SGHNT and CDR2 YYREEE (reference sequence). The DNA for the CDR3 is TGTGCCAGCAGCTTAGCGGCAATTGATGAGCAGTTCTTC. Translation: CASSLAAIDEQFF.